The T cell receptor beta chain described here comes from a study of CD8 T cells in ankylosing spondylitis. It was by quantitative 5'-RACE with molecular barcodes that TCR beta libraries were made. TCRdb re-called the 5' RACE reads with MiXCR, one entry per CDR3 protein. This sample has 36,000 or so distinct CDR3 sequences; 4.5% to 6% occur once, and the top ten carry roughly 12%. This clonotype is hyperexpanded (1% or more) by share. Its antigen is still unknown. Germline V gene lookup returns CDR1 SGHRS and CDR2 YFSETQ. The CDR3 loop spans 15 amino acids. J lost 6 bases, V lost 7 bases, and 14 bases had no gene match. Findings and caveats of the study: Earlier work had already found some motif variants in reactive arthritis synovial fluid and blood. According to the report, clones linked to the disease were significantly enriched in matched synovial fluid samples taken from ankylosing spondylitis patients.

The specimen was blood, either unsorted or a sorted T cell fraction (not recorded which). This clonotype was obtained from a male donor with ankylosing spondylitis or in good health (not recorded which). The genes are TRBV5-1 and TRBJ2-7; 9 bases map to TRBD1. This CDR3 reads CASSRTGQGSSEQYF. The CDR3 nucleotides read TGCGCCAGCTCCCGAACGGGACAGGGATCAAGCGAGCAGTACTTC.